This paragraph reports one T cell receptor beta chain. What it recognizes is unknown. This record comes from a study of shared clonotypes between healthy human individuals. About the study: Three plates each covered CD4 naive and memory; CD8 naive two, CD8 memory one. Study-level results: The generation probabilities recorded for non-shared clonotypes fell below those of clonotypes shared by all four donors.

This CDR3 spans 13 amino acids. The V gene end was trimmed by 3 bases and the J gene end by 8 bases; junction bases not matched to a gene: 4. In germline, CDR1 is KGHSH, CDR2 LQKENI. In the authors' methods: There were no quality scores in the junction-only immunoSEQ sequences, so filtering differed. Profiling relied on immunoSEQ multiplex PCR, and the TCRdb table lists in-frame clones only, not all of them. From that table come the V and J calls and clone size; the DNA was used to work out D and trimming. The table lists about 1 million clones, around 76% of them singletons. The rearrangement joins TRBV18 to TRBJ1-1; the match to TRBD1 covers 9 bases. This TCR was recovered from a man aged 18 to 30 in good health. What was sequenced was memory CD4+ T cells sorted from blood. Subset specified: CD45RA-negative fraction. CDR3 in amino acids: CASSPGTGREAFF. CDR3 in DNA: TGTGCCAGCTCACCGGGGACAGGGCGGGAAGCTTTCTTT.